This T cell receptor (beta chain) was recovered during a study of ipilimumab plus nivolumab after autologous stem cell transplantation. This clone was seen a single time. Measured with immunoSEQ multiplex PCR; TCRdb has only the in-frame clones, and not every one. The data contain about 9,300 clones, 55% to 75% of them seen just once; the ten biggest clones take up 15% to 20%. The CDR3 is 15 amino acids. Germline lookup yields CDR1 SGHTA and CDR2 FQGNSA. The germline V and J ends were trimmed by 2 bases and 1 base, with 10 bases remaining between them. The sequence was obtained from a female donor with multiple myeloma. The chain recombines TRBV7-2 with TRBJ2-3; possible D gene TRBD1, 6 bases. Specimen: PBMCs, collected in a trial of ipilimumab plus nivolumab as post-transplant consolidation. This CDR3 is CASSLRGWGTDTQYF. The DNA for the CDR3 is TGTGCCAGCAGCTTAAGGGGGTGGGGCACAGATACGCAGTATTTT.